The sequence of this T cell receptor beta chain was determined in a study of blood T cell repertoires in COVID-19. Across the study: The cDNA or gDNA used as material had been derived from T cells, B-cell-depleted T cells, or PBMCs.

Here immunoSEQ multiplex PCR was the method, and the copy in TCRdb shows in-frame clones only, minus some. The sample holds 150,000 to 200,000 clones; approximately 84% are singletons and the top ten take around a fifth. Trimming cost V 5 bases and J 4 bases; bases outside gene matches: 10. CDR3 length: 18 amino acids. Germline V gene data show CDR1 as MNHNY and CDR2 as SVGAGI (reference sequence). The sequencing input was peripheral blood. The chain is built from TRBV6-6 and TRBJ2-1; 14 bases are a match to TRBD2. The clonotype was recovered from a woman at least 80 years old with acute or convalescent COVID-19. The CDR3 sequence is CASSHPPGTSGGYNEQFF. CDR3 in DNA: TGTGCCAGCAGTCACCCTCCCGGGACTAGCGGGGGTTACAATGAGCAGTTCTTC.